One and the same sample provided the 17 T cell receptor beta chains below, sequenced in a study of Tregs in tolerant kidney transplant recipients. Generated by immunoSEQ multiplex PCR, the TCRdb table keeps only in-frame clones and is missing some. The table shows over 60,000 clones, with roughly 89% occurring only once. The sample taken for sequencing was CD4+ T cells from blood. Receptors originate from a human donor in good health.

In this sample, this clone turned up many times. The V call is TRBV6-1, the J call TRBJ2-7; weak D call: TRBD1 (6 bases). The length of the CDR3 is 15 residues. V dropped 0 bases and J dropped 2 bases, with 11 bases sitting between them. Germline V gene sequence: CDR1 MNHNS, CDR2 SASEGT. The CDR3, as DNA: TGTGCCAGCAGTGAAGCGACCAGGGGTACCTACGAGCAGTACTTC. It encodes CASSEATRGTYEQYF.

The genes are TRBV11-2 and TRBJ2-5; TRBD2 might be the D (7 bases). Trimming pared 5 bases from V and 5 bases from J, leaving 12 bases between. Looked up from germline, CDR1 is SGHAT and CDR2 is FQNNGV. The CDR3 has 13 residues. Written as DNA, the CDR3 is TGTGCCAGCAGCGGGGGGGCCGGGGAGACCCAGTACTTC. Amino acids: CASSGGAGETQYF.

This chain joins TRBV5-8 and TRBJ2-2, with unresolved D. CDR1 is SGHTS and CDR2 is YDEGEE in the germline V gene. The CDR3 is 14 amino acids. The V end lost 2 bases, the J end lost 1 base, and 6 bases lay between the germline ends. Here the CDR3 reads CASSLLENTGELFF. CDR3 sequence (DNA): TGTGCCAGCAGCTTACTGGAGAACACCGGGGAGCTGTTTTTT. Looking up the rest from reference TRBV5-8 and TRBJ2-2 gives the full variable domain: EAGVTQSPTHLIKTRGQQATLRCSPISGHTSVYWYQQALGLGLQFLLWYDEGEERNRGNFPPRFSGRQFPNYSSELNVNALELEDSALYLCASSLLENTGELFFGEGSRLTVL.

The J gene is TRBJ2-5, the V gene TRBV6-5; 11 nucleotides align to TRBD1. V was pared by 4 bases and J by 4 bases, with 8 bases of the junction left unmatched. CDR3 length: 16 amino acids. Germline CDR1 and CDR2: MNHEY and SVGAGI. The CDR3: CASSSGTGGQVETQYF. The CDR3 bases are TGTGCCAGCAGTTCCGGGACAGGGGGACAGGTAGAGACCCAGTACTTC.

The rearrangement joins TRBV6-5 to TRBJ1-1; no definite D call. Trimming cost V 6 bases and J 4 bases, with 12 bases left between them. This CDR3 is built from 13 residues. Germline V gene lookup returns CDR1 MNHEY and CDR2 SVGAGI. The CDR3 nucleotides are TGTGCCAGCAGCTCGGTGGTTAGCACTGAAGCTTTCTTT. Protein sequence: CASSSVVSTEAFF.

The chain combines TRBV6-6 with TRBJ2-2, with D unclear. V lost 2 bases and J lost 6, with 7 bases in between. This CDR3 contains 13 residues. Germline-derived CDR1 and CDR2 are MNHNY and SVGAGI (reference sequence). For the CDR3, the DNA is TGTGCCAGCAGTTACGTTCCACCCGGGGAGCTGTTTTTT. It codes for CASSYVPPGELFF.

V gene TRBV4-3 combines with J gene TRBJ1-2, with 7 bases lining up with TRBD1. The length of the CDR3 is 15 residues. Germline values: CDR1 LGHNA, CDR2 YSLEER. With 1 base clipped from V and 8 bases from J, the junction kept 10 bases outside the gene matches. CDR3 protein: CASSQGGGGWNGYTF. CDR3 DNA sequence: TGCGCCAGCAGCCAAGGAGGGGGCGGTTGGAACGGCTACACCTTC.

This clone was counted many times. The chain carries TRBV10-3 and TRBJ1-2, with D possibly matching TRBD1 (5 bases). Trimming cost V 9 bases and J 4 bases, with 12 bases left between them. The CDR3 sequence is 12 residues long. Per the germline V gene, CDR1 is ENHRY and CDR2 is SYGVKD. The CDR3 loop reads CAIRREGYGYTF. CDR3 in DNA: TGTGCCATACGCAGGGAAGGCTATGGCTACACCTTC.

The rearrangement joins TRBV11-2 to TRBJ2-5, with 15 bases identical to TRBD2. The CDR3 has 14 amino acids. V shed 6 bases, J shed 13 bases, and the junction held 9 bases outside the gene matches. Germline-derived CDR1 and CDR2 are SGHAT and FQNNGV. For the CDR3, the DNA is TGTGCCAGCAGTTACGGGACTAGCGGGGGGTATCCGTACTTC. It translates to CASSYGTSGGYPYF. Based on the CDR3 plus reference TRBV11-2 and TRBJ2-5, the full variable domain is EAGVAQSPRYKIIEKRQSVAFWCNPISGHATLYWYQQILGQGPKLLIQFQNNGVVDDSQLPKDRFSAERLKGVDSTLKIQPAKLEDSAVYLCASSYGTSGGYPYFGPGTRLLVL.

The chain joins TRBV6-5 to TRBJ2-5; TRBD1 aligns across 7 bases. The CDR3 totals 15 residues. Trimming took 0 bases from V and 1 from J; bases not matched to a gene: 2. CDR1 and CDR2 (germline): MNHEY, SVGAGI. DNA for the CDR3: TGTGCCAGCAGTTACTCTTGGGACAGCCAAGAGACCCAGTACTTC. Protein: CASSYSWDSQETQYF.

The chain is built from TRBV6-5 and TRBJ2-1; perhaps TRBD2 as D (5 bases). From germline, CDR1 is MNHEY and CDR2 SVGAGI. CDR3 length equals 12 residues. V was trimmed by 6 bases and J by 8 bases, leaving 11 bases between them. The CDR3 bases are TGTGCCAGCAGCAGAACTAGGCATGAGCAGTTCTTC. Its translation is CASSRTRHEQFF.

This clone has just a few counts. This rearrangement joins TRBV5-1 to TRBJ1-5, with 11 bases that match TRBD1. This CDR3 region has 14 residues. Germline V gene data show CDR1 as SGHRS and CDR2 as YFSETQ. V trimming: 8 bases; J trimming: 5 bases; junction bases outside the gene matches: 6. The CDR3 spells CASSTGQGDQPQHF. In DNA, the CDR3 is TGCGCCAGTAGCACGGGACAGGGGGATCAGCCCCAGCATTTT.

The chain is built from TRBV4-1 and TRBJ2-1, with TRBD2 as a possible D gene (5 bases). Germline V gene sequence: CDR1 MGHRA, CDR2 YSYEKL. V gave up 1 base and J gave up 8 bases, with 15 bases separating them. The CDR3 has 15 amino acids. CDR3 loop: CASSQVGLAIDEQFF. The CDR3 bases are TGCGCCAGCAGCCAAGTTGGGCTAGCTATCGATGAGCAGTTCTTC.

Here the CDR3 DNA reads TGCGCCAGCAGACCTCCTGGGACAGGCGGATCACCCCTCCACTTT. This codes for CASRPPGTGGSPLHF. V usage is TRBV4-1 and J usage is TRBJ1-6, with 8 bases lining up with TRBD1. Trimming at V came to 6 bases and at J to 10 bases, leaving 11 bases not matched to a gene. Germline loops: CDR1 MGHRA, CDR2 YSYEKL. This CDR3 comprises 15 residues.

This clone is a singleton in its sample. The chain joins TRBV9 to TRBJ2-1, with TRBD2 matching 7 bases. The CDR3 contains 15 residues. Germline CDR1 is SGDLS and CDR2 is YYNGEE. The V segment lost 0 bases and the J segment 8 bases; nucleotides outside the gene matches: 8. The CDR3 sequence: CASSVGTSSFDEQFF. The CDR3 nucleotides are TGTGCCAGCAGCGTAGGGACTAGTAGTTTCGATGAGCAGTTCTTC.

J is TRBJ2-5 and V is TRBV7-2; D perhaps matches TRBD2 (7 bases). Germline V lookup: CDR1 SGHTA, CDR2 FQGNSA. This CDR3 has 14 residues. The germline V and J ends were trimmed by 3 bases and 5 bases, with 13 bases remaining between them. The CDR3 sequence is CASSLGGGAETQYF. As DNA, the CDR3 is TGTGCCAGCAGCTTGGGCGGGGGCGCGGAGACCCAGTACTTC.

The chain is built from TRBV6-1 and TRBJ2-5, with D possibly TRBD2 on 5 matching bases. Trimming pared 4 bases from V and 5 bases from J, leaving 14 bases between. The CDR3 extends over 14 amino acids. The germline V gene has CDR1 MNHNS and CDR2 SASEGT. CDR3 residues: CASSAGVPSETQYF. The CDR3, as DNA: TGTGCCAGCAGTGCCGGGGTCCCATCGGAGACCCAGTACTTC.